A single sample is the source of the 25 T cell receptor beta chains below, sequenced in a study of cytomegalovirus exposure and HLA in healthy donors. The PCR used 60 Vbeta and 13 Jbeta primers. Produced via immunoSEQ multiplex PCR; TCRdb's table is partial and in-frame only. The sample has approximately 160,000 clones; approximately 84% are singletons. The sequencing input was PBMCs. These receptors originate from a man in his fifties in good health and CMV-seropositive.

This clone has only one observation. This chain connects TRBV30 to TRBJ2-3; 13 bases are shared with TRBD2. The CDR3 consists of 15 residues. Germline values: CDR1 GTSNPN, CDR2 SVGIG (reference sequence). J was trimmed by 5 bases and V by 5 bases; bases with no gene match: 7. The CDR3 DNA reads TGTGCCTGGCTTACTGGACTAGCGGGGGTAGATACGCAGTATTTT. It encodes CAWLTGLAGVDTQYF.

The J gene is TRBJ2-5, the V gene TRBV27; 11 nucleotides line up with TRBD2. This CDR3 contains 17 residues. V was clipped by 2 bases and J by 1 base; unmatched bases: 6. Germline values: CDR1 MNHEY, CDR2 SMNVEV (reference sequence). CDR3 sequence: CASSLGGGLAAQETQYF. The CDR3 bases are TGTGCCAGCAGTTTAGGGGGGGGACTAGCGGCCCAAGAGACCCAGTACTTC.

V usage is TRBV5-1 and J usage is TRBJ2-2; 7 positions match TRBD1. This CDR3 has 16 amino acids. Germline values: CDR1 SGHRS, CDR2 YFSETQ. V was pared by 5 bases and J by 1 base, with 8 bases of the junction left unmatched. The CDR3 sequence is CASRPLAGGNTGELFF. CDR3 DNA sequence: TGCGCCAGCAGGCCCCTAGCAGGGGGGAACACCGGGGAGCTGTTTTTT.

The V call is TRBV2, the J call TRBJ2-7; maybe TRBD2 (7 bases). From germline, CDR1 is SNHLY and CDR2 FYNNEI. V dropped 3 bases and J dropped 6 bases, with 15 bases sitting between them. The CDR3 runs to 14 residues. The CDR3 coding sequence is TGTGCCAGCAGTGAGGGCAGGGGAGGGCTCGAGCAGTACTTC. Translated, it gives CASSEGRGGLEQYF. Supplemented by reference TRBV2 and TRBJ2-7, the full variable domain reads EPEVTQTPSHQVTQMGQEVILRCVPISNHLYFYWYRQILGQKVEFLVSFYNNEISEKSEIFDDQFSVERPDGSNFTLKIRSTKLEDSAMYFCASSEGRGGLEQYFGPGTRLTVT.

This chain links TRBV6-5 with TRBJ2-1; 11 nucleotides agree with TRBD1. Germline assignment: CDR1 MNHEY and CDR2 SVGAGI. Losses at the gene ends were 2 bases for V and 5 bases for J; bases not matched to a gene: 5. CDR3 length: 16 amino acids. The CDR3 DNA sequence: TGTGCCAGCAGTTACCATGGGACAGGGGGTAACAATGAGCAGTTCTTC. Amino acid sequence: CASSYHGTGGNNEQFF.

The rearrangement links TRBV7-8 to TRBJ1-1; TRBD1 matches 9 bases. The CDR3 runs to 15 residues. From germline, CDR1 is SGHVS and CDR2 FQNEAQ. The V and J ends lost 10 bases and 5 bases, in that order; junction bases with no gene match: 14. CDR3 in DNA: TGTGCCACGATGACCCGAGGGACAGGGCTAACTGAAGCTTTCTTT. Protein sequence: CATMTRGTGLTEAFF.

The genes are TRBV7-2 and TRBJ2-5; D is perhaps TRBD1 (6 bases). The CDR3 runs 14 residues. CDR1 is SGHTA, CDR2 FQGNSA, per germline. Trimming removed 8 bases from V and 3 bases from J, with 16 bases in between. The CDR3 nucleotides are TGTGCCAGCGTCAGGGGATACCTGAAAGAGACCCAGTACTTC. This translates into CASVRGYLKETQYF.

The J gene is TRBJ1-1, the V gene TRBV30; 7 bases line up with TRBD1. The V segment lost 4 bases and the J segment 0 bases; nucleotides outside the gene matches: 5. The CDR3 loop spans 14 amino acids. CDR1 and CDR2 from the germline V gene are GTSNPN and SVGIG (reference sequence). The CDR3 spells CAWIPDRVNTEAFF. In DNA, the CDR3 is TGTGCCTGGATCCCCGACAGGGTGAACACTGAAGCTTTCTTT.

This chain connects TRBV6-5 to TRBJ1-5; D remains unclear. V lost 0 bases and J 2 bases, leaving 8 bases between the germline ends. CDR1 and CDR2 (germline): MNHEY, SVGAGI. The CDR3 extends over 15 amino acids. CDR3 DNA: TGTGCCAGCAGTTACTCTGGGCTGGGCAATCAGCCCCAGCATTTT. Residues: CASSYSGLGNQPQHF.

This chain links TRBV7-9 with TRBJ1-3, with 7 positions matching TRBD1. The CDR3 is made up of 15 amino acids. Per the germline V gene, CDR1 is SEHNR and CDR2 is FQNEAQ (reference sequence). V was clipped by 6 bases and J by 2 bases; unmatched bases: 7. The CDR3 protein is CASSFNTGAGNTIYF. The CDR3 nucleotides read TGTGCCAGCAGTTTTAATACAGGGGCTGGAAACACCATATATTTT.

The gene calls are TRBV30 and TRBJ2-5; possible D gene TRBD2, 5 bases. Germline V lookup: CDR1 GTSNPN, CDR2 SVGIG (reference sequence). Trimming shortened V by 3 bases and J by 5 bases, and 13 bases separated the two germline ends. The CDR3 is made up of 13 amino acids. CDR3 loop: CAWSLGVRETQYF. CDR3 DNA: TGTGCCTGGAGCCTCGGGGTTCGGGAGACCCAGTACTTC.

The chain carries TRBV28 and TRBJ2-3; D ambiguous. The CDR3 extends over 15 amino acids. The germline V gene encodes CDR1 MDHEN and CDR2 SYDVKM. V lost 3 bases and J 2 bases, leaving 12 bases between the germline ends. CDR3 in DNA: TGTGCCAGCAGTTTGGCAGGCCCCCCCACAGATACGCAGTATTTT. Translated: CASSLAGPPTDTQYF.

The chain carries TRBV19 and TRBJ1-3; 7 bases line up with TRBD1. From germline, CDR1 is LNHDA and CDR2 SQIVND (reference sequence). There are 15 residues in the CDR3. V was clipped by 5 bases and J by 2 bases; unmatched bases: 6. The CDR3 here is CASSAKTGTGNTIYF. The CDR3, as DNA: TGTGCCAGTAGTGCCAAGACAGGGACTGGAAACACCATATATTTT.

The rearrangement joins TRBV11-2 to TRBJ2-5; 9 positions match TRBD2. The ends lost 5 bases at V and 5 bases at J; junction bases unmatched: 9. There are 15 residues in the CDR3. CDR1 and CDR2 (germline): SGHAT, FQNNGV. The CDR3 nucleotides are TGTGCCAGCAGCGTCGGGCTAGCGGGGTATGAGACCCAGTACTTC. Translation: CASSVGLAGYETQYF.

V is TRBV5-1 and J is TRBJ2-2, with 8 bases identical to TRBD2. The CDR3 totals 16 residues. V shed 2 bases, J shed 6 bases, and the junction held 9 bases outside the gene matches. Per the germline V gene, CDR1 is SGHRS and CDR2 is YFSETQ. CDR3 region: CASSLSQRELSGELFF. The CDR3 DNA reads TGCGCCAGCAGCTTATCTCAGCGGGAGTTGTCCGGGGAGCTGTTTTTT.

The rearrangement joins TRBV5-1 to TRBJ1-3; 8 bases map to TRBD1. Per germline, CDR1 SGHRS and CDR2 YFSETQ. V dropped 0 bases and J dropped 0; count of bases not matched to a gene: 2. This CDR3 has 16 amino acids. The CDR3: CASSLDTGGSGNTIYF. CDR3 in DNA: TGCGCCAGCAGCTTGGATACAGGGGGCTCTGGAAACACCATATATTTT.

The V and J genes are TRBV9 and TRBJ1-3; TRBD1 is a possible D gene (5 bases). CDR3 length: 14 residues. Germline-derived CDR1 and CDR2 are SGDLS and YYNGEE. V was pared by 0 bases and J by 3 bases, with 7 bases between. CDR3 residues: CASSVGRGGNTIYF. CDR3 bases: TGTGCCAGCAGCGTAGGTAGGGGTGGAAACACCATATATTTT.

The CDR3 DNA reads TGTGCCAGCAGACGGGGACAGGGAGGCGAGCCCCAGCATTTT. This gives the protein CASRRGQGGEPQHF. The rearrangement uses TRBV11-2 and TRBJ1-5; 9 bases align to TRBD1. Looked up from germline, CDR1 is SGHAT and CDR2 is FQNNGV. The CDR3 totals 14 residues. V was clipped by 6 bases and J by 8 bases; unmatched bases: 8.

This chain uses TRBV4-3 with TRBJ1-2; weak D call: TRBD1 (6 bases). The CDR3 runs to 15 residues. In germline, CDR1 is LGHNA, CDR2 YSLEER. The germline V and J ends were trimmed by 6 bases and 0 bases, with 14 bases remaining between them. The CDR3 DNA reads TGCGCCAGCAGTCGGGAGGGGGAAACTAACTATGGCTACACCTTC. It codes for CASSREGETNYGYTF.

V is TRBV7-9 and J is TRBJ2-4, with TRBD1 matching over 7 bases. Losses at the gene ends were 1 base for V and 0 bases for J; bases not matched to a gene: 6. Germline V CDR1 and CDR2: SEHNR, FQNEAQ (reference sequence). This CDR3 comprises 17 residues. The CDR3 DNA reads TGTGCCAGCAGCTTAGTGGGACAGCCCCTAGCCAAAAACATTCAGTACTTC. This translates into CASSLVGQPLAKNIQYF. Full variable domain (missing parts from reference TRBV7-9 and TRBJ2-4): DTGVSQNPRHKITKRGQNVTFRCDPISEHNRLYWYRQTLGQGPEFLTYFQNEAQLEKSRLLSDRFSAERPKGSFSTLEIQRTEQGDSAMYLCASSLVGQPLAKNIQYFGAGTRLSVL.

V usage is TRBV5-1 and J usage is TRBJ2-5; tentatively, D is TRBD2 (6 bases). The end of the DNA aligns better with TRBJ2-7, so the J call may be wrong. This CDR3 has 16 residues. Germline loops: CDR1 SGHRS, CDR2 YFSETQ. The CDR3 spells CASSPGGVRSSGEQYF. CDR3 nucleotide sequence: TGCGCCAGCAGCCCTGGAGGGGTTCGCAGTTCGGGCGAGCAGTACTTC.

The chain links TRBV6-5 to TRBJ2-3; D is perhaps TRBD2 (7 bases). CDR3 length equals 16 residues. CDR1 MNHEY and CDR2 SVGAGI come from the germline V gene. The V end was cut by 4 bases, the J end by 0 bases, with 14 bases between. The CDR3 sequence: CASSSLKGGSTDTQYF. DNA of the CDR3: TGTGCCAGCAGTTCCCTTAAGGGGGGGAGCACAGATACGCAGTATTTT.

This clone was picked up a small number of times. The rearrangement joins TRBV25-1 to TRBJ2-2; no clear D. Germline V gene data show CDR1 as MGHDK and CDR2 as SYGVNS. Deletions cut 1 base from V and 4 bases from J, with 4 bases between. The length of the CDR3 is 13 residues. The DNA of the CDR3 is TGTGCCAGCAGTGAATCCTTCACCGGGGAGCTGTTTTTT. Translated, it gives CASSESFTGELFF.

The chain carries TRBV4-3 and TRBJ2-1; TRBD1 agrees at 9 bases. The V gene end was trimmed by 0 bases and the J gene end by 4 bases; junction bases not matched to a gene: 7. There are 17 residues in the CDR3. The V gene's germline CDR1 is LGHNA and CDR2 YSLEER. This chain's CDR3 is CASSQDARGQGYNEQFF. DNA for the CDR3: TGCGCCAGCAGCCAAGACGCTCGGGGACAGGGATACAATGAGCAGTTCTTC.

The CDR3 bases are TGTGCCAGCAGCTTTCTACAGGGGCTCAAAGAGACCCAGTACTTC. It encodes CASSFLQGLKETQYF. The J gene is TRBJ2-5, the V gene TRBV5-5; 7 nucleotides match TRBD1. CDR1 is SGHKS and CDR2 is YYEKEE in the germline V gene (reference sequence). With V trimmed by 2 bases and J by 3 bases, 7 bases remained unmatched. The CDR3 length is 15 residues. The full variable domain, with the rest looked up from reference TRBV5-5 and TRBJ2-5, is DAGVTQSPTHLIKTRGQQVTLRCSPISGHKSVSWYQQVLGQGPQFIFQYYEKEERGRGNFPDRFSARQFPNYSSELNVNALLLGDSALYLCASSFLQGLKETQYFGPGTRLLVL.